The 28 T cell receptor beta chains presented below share a single source sample, sequenced in a study of blood T cell repertoires in COVID-19. Using immunoSEQ multiplex PCR, the repertoire was profiled, and TCRdb retains in-frame clones only, with some absent. The table lists about 520,000 clones, over 75% of them singletons. Sequenced input: peripheral blood. These receptors all stem from a human donor in a cohort sampled during active COVID-19.

The J gene is TRBJ1-2, the V gene TRBV6-1, with 7 bases that match TRBD1. The trim removed 1 base at V and 4 bases at J, leaving 9 bases unmatched. There are 16 residues in the CDR3. Germline V gives CDR1 MNHNS, CDR2 SASEGT. In DNA, the CDR3 is TGTGCCAGCAGTGAAGGACAGGGAATCCCCTTCTATGGCTACACCTTC. This gives the protein CASSEGQGIPFYGYTF.

The J gene is TRBJ2-7, the V gene TRBV7-6; 9 bases fit TRBD2. Germline CDR1 is SGHVS and CDR2 is FNYEAQ. The CDR3 totals 15 residues. The ends lost 5 bases at V and 5 bases at J; junction bases unmatched: 10. The CDR3 DNA reads TGTGCCAGCAGCCCTCCGGGACTAGCAATCCACGAGCAGTACTTC. It specifies CASSPPGLAIHEQYF.

This sequence joins TRBV7-2 and TRBJ2-1, with TRBD2 matching 8 bases. Germline CDR1 SGHTA, CDR2 FQGNSA. J was trimmed by 5 bases and V by 5 bases; bases with no gene match: 11. This CDR3 region has 16 residues. For the CDR3, the DNA is TGTGCCAGCAGCCCAACAAGCGGGAGAATCAACAATGAGCAGTTCTTC. Translation: CASSPTSGRINNEQFF.

There are a few counts of this clone. The chain carries TRBV7-8 and TRBJ2-7; tentatively, D is TRBD2 (6 bases). The germline V and J ends were trimmed by 4 bases and 6 bases, with 22 bases remaining between them. This CDR3 is built from 16 residues. The germline gives CDR1 SGHVS, CDR2 FQNEAQ. The CDR3 region has the DNA TGTGCCAGCAGCTATGTTGTCCGTAGCGGTTTTGGCGAGCAGTACTTC. Translating gives CASSYVVRSGFGEQYF.

This chain links TRBV5-1 with TRBJ2-3; D not certain. Germline V CDR1 and CDR2: SGHRS, YFSETQ. The V end lost 2 bases, the J end lost 2 bases, and 9 bases lay between the germline ends. The CDR3 extends over 14 amino acids. CDR3 region: CASSFAVYTDTQYF. The CDR3 nucleotides read TGCGCCAGCAGCTTTGCAGTTTACACAGATACGCAGTATTTT.

The CDR3 region has the DNA TGTGCCAGCAGCTTATTACAGGGATTGAACACTGAAGCTTTCTTT. Protein sequence: CASSLLQGLNTEAFF. The rearrangement uses TRBV11-2 and TRBJ1-1; tentatively, D is TRBD1 (6 bases). The CDR3 runs 15 residues. V lost 2 bases to trimming and J lost 0 bases, with 10 bases between them. Germline V gives CDR1 SGHAT, CDR2 FQNNGV.

V usage is TRBV28 and J usage is TRBJ2-5; 7 bases line up with TRBD2. The CDR3 loop spans 16 amino acids. V lost 3 bases and J lost 5; bases outside the gene matches: 12. The germline CDR1 and CDR2 sequences are MDHEN and SYDVKM. The CDR3 here is CASSFGRAGKIETQYF. The CDR3 DNA reads as TGTGCCAGCAGTTTCGGTCGAGCGGGAAAGATCGAGACCCAGTACTTC.

This rearrangement joins TRBV7-2 to TRBJ2-7; 7 bases fit TRBD1. V was clipped by 6 bases and J by 4 bases; unmatched bases: 12. This CDR3 region has 15 residues. Germline V lookup: CDR1 SGHTA, CDR2 FQGNSA. The CDR3 bases are TGTGCCAGCAGACTTAGACAGGGACGGGTTTACGAGCAGTACTTC. This gives the protein CASRLRQGRVYEQYF. The full variable domain, rest sourced from reference TRBV7-2 and TRBJ2-7, is GAGVSQSPSNKVTEKGKDVELRCDPISGHTALYWYRQSLGQGLEFLIYFQGNSAPDKSGLPSDRFSAERTGGSVSTLTIQRTQQEDSAVYLCASRLRQGRVYEQYFGPGTRLTVT.

CDR3 amino acids: CSANIKDTQYF. The CDR3 nucleotides are TGCAGTGCTAACATAAAGGATACGCAGTATTTT. The chain links TRBV20-1 to TRBJ2-3; D uncertain. Germline CDR1 DFQATT, CDR2 SNEGSKA (reference sequence). The CDR3 is 11 amino acids. The V and J ends lost 4 bases and 6 bases respectively, with 8 bases between them.

The chain is built from TRBV6-5 and TRBJ2-7; TRBD2 matches 8 bases. From germline, CDR1 is MNHEY and CDR2 SVGAGI. V was pared by 7 bases and J by 3 bases, with 2 bases of the junction left unmatched. The CDR3 is made up of 12 amino acids. The CDR3 reads CASKSGSYEQYF. For the CDR3, the DNA is TGTGCCAGCAAAAGCGGGAGCTACGAGCAGTACTTC.

The CDR3 region is CASSESNRNYYEQYF. The CDR3 nucleotides read TGCGCCAGCAGCGAGAGCAACAGGAATTACTACGAGCAGTACTTC. V usage is TRBV5-1 and J usage is TRBJ2-7; maybe TRBD1 (5 bases). CDR1 is SGHRS and CDR2 is YFSETQ in the germline V gene. The germline V and J ends were trimmed by 4 bases and 3 bases, with 17 bases remaining between them. The CDR3 has 15 residues.

This clone was seen a single time. The chain links TRBV7-2 to TRBJ1-1, with D perhaps TRBD1 (6 bases). The CDR3 spans 17 residues. The V end was cut by 1 base, the J end by 4 bases, with 19 bases between. Germline CDR1 SGHTA, CDR2 FQGNSA. The DNA for the CDR3 is TGTGCCAGCAGCTTAGTCGGGACAAGGGACCTTTTCACTGAAGCTTTCTTT. Translating gives CASSLVGTRDLFTEAFF.

This clone has a handful of counts. The chain recombines TRBV12-3 or TRBV12-4 with TRBJ1-2; TRBD1 might be the D (6 bases). This CDR3 has 13 residues. V shed 3 bases and J shed 2 bases, with 7 bases lying between them. In DNA, the CDR3 is TGTGCCAGCAGTTTTCAGGGGAACTATGGCTACACCTTC. It yields the protein CASSFQGNYGYTF.

The chain employs TRBV19 and TRBJ1-2; D is undetermined. The CDR3 extends over 15 amino acids. Germline CDR1 and CDR2: LNHDA and SQIVND (reference sequence). With 5 bases removed from V and 2 bases from J, the gap between germline ends came to 15 bases. Written as DNA, the CDR3 is TGTGCCAGTAGTTTCCTGGCAACGAAGAACTATGGCTACACCTTC. Translation gives CASSFLATKNYGYTF.

The chain employs TRBV30 and TRBJ2-4; TRBD1 matches at 7 bases. V trimming: 5 bases; J trimming: 9 bases; junction bases outside the gene matches: 10. The CDR3 sequence is 13 residues long. Germline values: CDR1 GTSNPN, CDR2 SVGIG (reference sequence). The CDR3 sequence is CAWGYRGVGIQYF. CDR3 nucleotide sequence: TGTGCCTGGGGGTACAGGGGAGTCGGCATTCAGTACTTC.

CDR3 sequence reads: CASSLSGTSGRYEQYF. The CDR3, as DNA: TGTGCCAGCAGTTTATCCGGGACTAGCGGGAGATACGAGCAGTACTTC. The rearrangement joins TRBV28 to TRBJ2-7; the match to TRBD2 covers 14 bases. Germline assignment: CDR1 MDHEN and CDR2 SYDVKM. V lost 1 base and J lost 4; bases outside the gene matches: 3. The CDR3 has 16 residues. The whole variable domain, remainder taken from reference TRBV28 and TRBJ2-7, is DVKVTQSSRYLVKRTGEKVFLECVQDMDHENMFWYRQDPGLGLRLIYFSYDVKMKEKGDIPEGYSVSREKKERFSLILESASTNQTSMYLCASSLSGTSGRYEQYFGPGTRLTVT.

This clone was observed a single time. At one end, the junction sequence differs from germline, possibly due to a read error. V is TRBV7-7 and J is TRBJ1-2; a weak D match, TRBD1 (5 bases). The CDR3 sequence is 16 residues long. Germline CDR1 SSHAT, CDR2 FNYEAQ (reference sequence). The CDR3 DNA reads as TGTGCTAGCAGCTTAGTGGGGCAGGGCTCTAACTATGGCTACACCTTC. Protein sequence: CASSLVGQGSNYGYTF.

The chain is built from TRBV6-5 and TRBJ2-7; D perhaps matches TRBD1 (5 bases). The CDR3 totals 13 residues. From germline, CDR1 is MNHEY and CDR2 SVGAGI. V was trimmed by 2 bases and J by 3 bases, leaving 8 bases between them. CDR3 DNA: TGTGCCAGCAGTTACCCAGGGAACTACGAGCAGTACTTC. Translating gives CASSYPGNYEQYF.

The V call is TRBV29-1, the J call TRBJ2-7; 9 bases line up with TRBD1. After removal of 5 bases from V and 6 bases from J, the junction contained 5 bases not matched to a gene. Germline CDR1 SQVTM, CDR2 ANQGSEA. CDR3 size: 12 residues. For the CDR3, the DNA is TGCAGCGTTTCCAGGACAGGGGCCGAGCAGTACTTC. Translation gives CSVSRTGAEQYF.

This clone has more than one count but fewer than ten. The rearrangement uses TRBV7-9 and TRBJ1-1, with no clear D. The V end was cut by 7 bases, the J end by 0 bases, with 12 bases between. From germline, CDR1 is SEHNR and CDR2 FQNEAQ (reference sequence). This CDR3 has 14 residues. The CDR3 protein is CASTPAAVNTEAFF. Written as DNA, the CDR3 is TGTGCCAGCACCCCCGCCGCGGTGAACACTGAAGCTTTCTTT.

V usage is TRBV27 and J usage is TRBJ1-2; tentatively, D is TRBD1 (5 bases). The CDR3 consists of 13 residues. Germline CDR1 MNHEY, CDR2 SMNVEV (reference sequence). V lost 3 bases and J 4 bases, leaving 9 bases between the germline ends. CDR3 loop: CASSFGGVYGYTF. CDR3 sequence (DNA): TGTGCCAGCAGTTTTGGGGGGGTCTATGGCTACACCTTC.

The rearrangement uses TRBV7-6 and TRBJ2-1; 7 nucleotides agree with TRBD2. Germline assignment: CDR1 SGHVS and CDR2 FNYEAQ. The CDR3 has 17 residues. The ends lost 6 bases at V and 2 bases at J; junction bases unmatched: 13. CDR3 nucleotides: TGTGCCAGCAGTGCAGGTGGGCTAGCGGTTACCTACAATGAGCAGTTCTTC. Translation gives CASSAGGLAVTYNEQFF. The whole variable domain, filled in from reference TRBV7-6 and TRBJ2-1, reads GAGVSQSPRYKVTKRGQDVALRCDPISGHVSLYWYRQALGQGPEFLTYFNYEAQQDKSGLPNDRFSAERPEGSISTLTIQRTEQRDSAMYRCASSAGGLAVTYNEQFFGPGTRLTVL.

J is TRBJ2-7 and V is TRBV7-9; TRBD1 might be the D (5 bases). Trimming shortened V by 8 bases and J by 2 bases, and 13 bases separated the two germline ends. CDR1 is SEHNR and CDR2 is FQNEAQ in the germline V gene (reference sequence). This CDR3 comprises 13 residues. The CDR3 loop reads CASGEGVAYEQYF. The CDR3 DNA sequence: TGTGCCAGCGGGGAAGGGGTAGCCTACGAGCAGTACTTC.

This chain joins TRBV27 and TRBJ2-7; possible D gene TRBD2, 5 bases. The V and J ends lost 3 bases and 2 bases respectively, with 11 bases between them. There are 14 residues in the CDR3. Germline V gives CDR1 MNHEY, CDR2 SMNVEV (reference sequence). CDR3 sequence reads: CASSFATEAYEQYF. CDR3 nucleotides: TGTGCCAGCAGTTTTGCGACGGAGGCCTACGAGCAGTACTTC.

This chain links TRBV5-1 with TRBJ2-3; D is perhaps TRBD2 (6 bases). The length of the CDR3 is 14 residues. CDR1 and CDR2 (germline): SGHRS, YFSETQ. Trimming stripped 4 bases from V and 2 bases from J, with 11 bases between. The CDR3 nucleotides read TGCGCCAGCAGCGGGCAGGGACTCACAGATACGCAGTATTTT. Residues: CASSGQGLTDTQYF.

This chain connects TRBV5-4 to TRBJ2-5; the D is unclear. The CDR3 covers 13 residues. The V gene's germline CDR1 is SGHNT and CDR2 YYREEE (reference sequence). V lost 0 bases and J lost 4, with 7 bases in between. In DNA, the CDR3 is TGTGCCAGCAGCTTGGGGCTGGTAGAGACCCAGTACTTC. As protein: CASSLGLVETQYF.

This chain connects TRBV28 to TRBJ1-3; D unresolved. This CDR3 has 14 residues. The germline V gene has CDR1 MDHEN and CDR2 SYDVKM. Trimming cost V 3 bases and J 6 bases, with 12 bases left between them. As DNA, the CDR3 is TGTGCCAGCAGTTTTGTTAGGGAGGTAAACACCATATATTTT. This gives the protein CASSFVREVNTIYF. Looking up the rest from reference TRBV28 and TRBJ1-3 gives the full variable domain: DVKVTQSSRYLVKRTGEKVFLECVQDMDHENMFWYRQDPGLGLRLIYFSYDVKMKEKGDIPEGYSVSREKKERFSLILESASTNQTSMYLCASSFVREVNTIYFGEGSWLTVV.

This chain connects TRBV19 to TRBJ2-5; 12 positions agree with TRBD2. The trim removed 3 bases at V and 5 bases at J, leaving 7 bases unmatched. The CDR3 is 16 amino acids. In germline, CDR1 is LNHDA, CDR2 SQIVND (reference sequence). Here the CDR3 reads CASSMSTSGSRETQYF. The DNA for the CDR3 is TGTGCCAGTAGTATGTCGACTAGCGGGAGCCGGGAGACCCAGTACTTC.